These 32 T cell receptor beta chains were sequenced from one sample in a study of blood T cell repertoires in COVID-19. Generated by immunoSEQ multiplex PCR, the TCRdb table keeps only in-frame clones and is missing some. The sample carries about 75,000 clones, roughly 82% recorded once. Sequences were obtained from peripheral blood. Receptors were obtained from a woman between 50 and 59 years old with acute or convalescent COVID-19.

The chain links TRBV30 to TRBJ1-3; D uncertain. V shed 1 base and J shed 4 bases, with 11 bases lying between them. Per germline, CDR1 GTSNPN and CDR2 SVGIG (reference sequence). This CDR3 is 14 amino acids long. Here the CDR3 reads CAWSATVKGNTIYF. The CDR3 DNA follows: TGTGCCTGGAGTGCCACAGTTAAGGGAAACACCATATATTTT.

The V gene is TRBV19, the J gene TRBJ2-1; 7 bases fit TRBD1. The germline V gene encodes CDR1 LNHDA and CDR2 SQIVND (reference sequence). J was trimmed by 10 bases and V by 2 bases; bases with no gene match: 2. The length of the CDR3 is 12 residues. The CDR3 is CASSIRTGEQFF. CDR3 sequence (DNA): TGTGCCAGTAGTATAAGGACAGGCGAGCAGTTCTTC.

V is TRBV5-6 and J is TRBJ2-2, with D possibly being TRBD2 (6 bases). CDR1 and CDR2 (germline): SGHDT, YYEEEE. V was shortened by 4 bases and J by 0 bases, with 13 bases between the two germline ends. The CDR3 loop spans 16 amino acids. CDR3 sequence reads: CASSGVGLPNTGELFF. As DNA, the CDR3 is TGTGCCAGCAGCGGGGTAGGACTACCGAACACCGGGGAGCTGTTTTTT.

In its sample, this clone was seen a few times. The V gene is TRBV18, the J gene TRBJ2-3; TRBD1 might be the D (6 bases). This CDR3 spans 15 amino acids. The V end was cut by 3 bases, the J end by 1 base, with 11 bases between. Germline values: CDR1 KGHSH, CDR2 LQKENI. This CDR3 is CASSPLQGRTDTQYF. The CDR3 DNA is TGTGCCAGCTCACCCCTACAGGGTCGCACAGATACGCAGTATTTT.

This chain joins TRBV7-2 and TRBJ2-1; 11 bases align to TRBD2. CDR3 size: 15 residues. Per germline, CDR1 SGHTA and CDR2 FQGNSA. With V trimmed by 7 bases and J by 2 bases, 4 bases remained unmatched. DNA for the CDR3: TGTGCCAGCACTCCGGGACTAGCGGCCTACAATGAGCAGTTCTTC. It is translated as CASTPGLAAYNEQFF.

This chain links TRBV18 with TRBJ1-1; D is perhaps TRBD1 (5 bases). Germline-derived CDR1 and CDR2 are KGHSH and LQKENI. Trimming took 2 bases from V and 2 from J, leaving 12 bases between them. This CDR3 spans 15 amino acids. CDR3 loop: CASSPTRQSNTEAFF. The CDR3 DNA is TGTGCCAGCTCACCAACTCGACAGAGCAACACTGAAGCTTTCTTT.

This clone appeared a few times. This chain links TRBV7-9 with TRBJ2-5; 10 bases match TRBD2. CDR1 is SEHNR, CDR2 FQNEAQ, per germline (reference sequence). Germline trimming cut 5 bases from V and 4 bases from J; bases unmatched to any gene: 4. The CDR3 is 14 residues long. The DNA for the CDR3 is TGTGCCAGCAGCGCTAGGACTAGCGGAGAGACCCAGTACTTC. This translates into CASSARTSGETQYF. Based on the CDR3 plus reference TRBV7-9 and TRBJ2-5, the full variable domain is DTGVSQNPRHKITKRGQNVTFRCDPISEHNRLYWYRQTLGQGPEFLTYFQNEAQLEKSRLLSDRFSAERPKGSFSTLEIQRTEQGDSAMYLCASSARTSGETQYFGPGTRLLVL.

The V call is TRBV3-1 (or the pseudogene TRBV3-2), the J call TRBJ1-4; D is unresolved. CDR1 is LGHDT and CDR2 is YNNKEL in the germline V gene (reference sequence). V was shortened by 4 bases and J by 11 bases, with 20 bases between the two germline ends. The CDR3 consists of 15 residues. The CDR3 DNA reads as TGTGCCAGCAGCCCCAGGCAGGCCTCTACCCGCAAACTGTTTTTT. It is translated as CASSPRQASTRKLFF.

The chain has TRBV7-2 and TRBJ1-2, with D possibly TRBD1 on 5 matching bases. Trimming left V 4 bases short and J 8 bases short, with 20 bases between. Germline V gives CDR1 SGHTA, CDR2 FQGNSA. The CDR3 runs to 15 residues. This CDR3 reads CASSSTQGNPYGYTF. The CDR3 DNA reads as TGTGCCAGCAGCTCCACCCAGGGTAATCCCTACGGCTACACCTTC.

J is TRBJ2-5 and V is TRBV5-1; D may be TRBD1 (6 bases). Trimming pared 0 bases from V and 1 base from J, leaving 13 bases between. The CDR3 runs to 16 residues. Per germline, CDR1 SGHRS and CDR2 YFSETQ. The CDR3 protein is CASSLALGTIQETQYF. Here the CDR3 DNA reads TGCGCCAGCAGCTTGGCTCTGGGGACAATCCAAGAGACCCAGTACTTC.

The chain is built from TRBV11-2 and TRBJ2-1; D may be TRBD2 (6 bases). The CDR3 sequence is 13 residues long. Germline V gives CDR1 SGHAT, CDR2 FQNNGV. V dropped 6 bases and J dropped 7 bases, with 13 bases sitting between them. The CDR3 DNA reads TGTGCCAGCAGTAGACTAGTTGGAAATGAGCAGTTCTTC. This translates into CASSRLVGNEQFF.

V is TRBV12-5 and J is TRBJ2-7; D might be TRBD1 (6 bases). Germline CDR1 is LGHNT and CDR2 is FRNRAP. V dropped 5 bases and J dropped 10 bases, with 18 bases sitting between them. The CDR3 is made up of 13 amino acids. The CDR3 DNA reads as TGTGCTAGTGGTCACGCAGGGGCACCAGGCCAGTACTTC. Translation gives CASGHAGAPGQYF.

This chain links TRBV29-1 with TRBJ2-1; D is unresolved. Germline CDR1 reads SQVTM; CDR2 reads ANQGSEA. The CDR3 extends over 12 amino acids. V lost 7 bases to trimming and J lost 0 bases, with 7 bases between them. CDR3 sequence reads: CSASLSYNEQFF. CDR3 bases: TGCAGCGCCTCACTCTCCTACAATGAGCAGTTCTTC.

The genes are TRBV3-1 (or the pseudogene TRBV3-2) and TRBJ2-2, with D perhaps TRBD2 (7 bases). The CDR3 is 15 residues long. Germline CDR1 LGHDT, CDR2 YNNKEL (reference sequence). Between the trimmed V and J ends, which lost 5 bases and 2 bases, there was a span of 12 bases. Here the CDR3 DNA reads TGTGCCAGCAGCTCGTGGGGGGGCAACACCGGGGAGCTGTTTTTT. Its translation: CASSSWGGNTGELFF.

With respect to this clone: The sample carries other DNA sequences with the same CDR3. The J gene is TRBJ2-7, the V gene TRBV5-5; maybe TRBD1 (6 bases). V dropped 4 bases and J dropped 6 bases, with 14 bases sitting between them. Per germline, CDR1 SGHKS and CDR2 YYEKEE (reference sequence). The length of the CDR3 is 13 residues. CDR3 nucleotide sequence: TGTGCCAGCAGCCGGACCACAGGGAGCGAGCAGTACTTC. It specifies CASSRTTGSEQYF.

The chain has TRBV6-4 and TRBJ2-3; 9 nucleotides agree with TRBD1. The CDR3 has 15 amino acids. V was clipped by 2 bases and J by 0 bases; unmatched bases: 0. Germline CDR1 and CDR2: MRHNA and SNTAGT. The chain's CDR3 is CASSDGTGSTDTQYF. For the CDR3, the DNA is TGTGCCAGCAGTGACGGGACAGGGAGCACAGATACGCAGTATTTT.

On this clone: The same CDR3 is also encoded by other DNA sequences in this sample. V is TRBV18 and J is TRBJ2-7; possibly TRBD1 for D (6 bases). Germline lookup yields CDR1 KGHSH and CDR2 LQKENI. There are 13 residues in the CDR3. Trimming pared 2 bases from V and 3 bases from J, leaving 8 bases between. The CDR3 nucleotides read TGTGCCAGCTCACCATTACAGGGCTACGAGCAGTACTTC. Translated, it gives CASSPLQGYEQYF.

The DNA for the CDR3 is TGTGCCAGCAGCGACCCGGACAGACCGACTGAAGCTTTCTTT. Protein sequence: CASSDPDRPTEAFF. V and J are TRBV7-9 and TRBJ1-1, with D tentatively TRBD1 (6 bases). Between the trimmed V and J ends, which lost 5 bases and 5 bases, there was a span of 15 bases. The germline V gene has CDR1 SEHNR and CDR2 FQNEAQ (reference sequence). The CDR3 is made up of 14 amino acids.

The rearrangement uses TRBV5-1 and TRBJ2-3, with 12 bases identical to TRBD2. CDR1 SGHRS and CDR2 YFSETQ come from the germline V gene. J gave up 8 bases and V 0 bases, and 25 bases lay outside the gene matches. The CDR3 runs 22 residues. The CDR3 sequence is CASSLASPGSSGGVALRATQYF. CDR3 bases: TGCGCCAGCAGCTTGGCCAGTCCAGGCTCTAGCGGGGGGGTAGCACTGAGGGCTACGCAGTATTTT. The complete variable domain, with remaining parts taken from reference TRBV5-1 and TRBJ2-3, reads KAGVTQTPRYLIKTRGQQVTLSCSPISGHRSVSWYQQTPGQGLQFLFEYFSETQRNKGNFPGRFSGRQFSNSRSEMNVSTLELGDSALYLCASSLASPGSSGGVALRATQYFGPGTRLTVL.

The V and J genes are TRBV5-5 and TRBJ1-6, with 7 bases aligning to TRBD1. The V segment lost 4 bases and the J segment 6 bases; nucleotides outside the gene matches: 10. This CDR3 has 16 amino acids. Germline values: CDR1 SGHKS, CDR2 YYEKEE (reference sequence). The chain's CDR3 is CASSPRRDRSNSPLHF. The CDR3 DNA follows: TGTGCCAGCAGCCCGCGCCGGGACAGAAGTAATTCACCCCTCCACTTT.

The gene calls are TRBV6-6 and TRBJ1-4; D uncertain. This CDR3 has 14 residues. The V and J ends lost 10 bases and 0 bases respectively, with 12 bases between them. The germline gives CDR1 MNHNY, CDR2 SVGAGI (reference sequence). CDR3 amino acids: CAIGVDSTNEKLFF. CDR3 sequence (DNA): TGTGCCATTGGAGTGGACTCAACTAATGAAAAACTGTTTTTT.

The rearrangement uses TRBV18 and TRBJ2-2, with a weak D call TRBD1 (5 bases). Germline V gene data show CDR1 as KGHSH and CDR2 as LQKENI. This CDR3 has 15 residues. Trimming shortened V by 3 bases and J by 0 bases, and 8 bases separated the two germline ends. The CDR3 loop is CASSPGAANTGELFF. Here the CDR3 DNA reads TGTGCCAGCTCACCTGGGGCAGCGAACACCGGGGAGCTGTTTTTT.

The gene calls are TRBV7-8 and TRBJ1-2, with D perhaps TRBD1 (6 bases). This CDR3 spans 16 amino acids. Germline V gene lookup returns CDR1 SGHVS and CDR2 FQNEAQ. V gave up 5 bases and J gave up 3 bases, with 19 bases separating them. Here the CDR3 reads CASSGGADTSDYGYTF. CDR3 nucleotide sequence: TGTGCCAGCAGCGGGGGGGCAGACACATCGGACTATGGCTACACCTTC. The full variable domain, rest sourced from reference TRBV7-8 and TRBJ1-2, is GAGVSQSPRYKVAKRGQDVALRCDPISGHVSLFWYQQALGQGPEFLTYFQNEAQLDKSGLPSDRFFAERPEGSVSTLKIQRTQQEDSAVYLCASSGGADTSDYGYTFGSGTRLTVV.

The chain joins TRBV11-2 to TRBJ2-1; D gene ambiguous. Trimming cost V 0 bases and J 8 bases, with 5 bases left between them. CDR3 length: 12 amino acids. Germline assignment: CDR1 SGHAT and CDR2 FQNNGV. CDR3 residues: CASSLDRDEQFF. The CDR3 region has the DNA TGTGCCAGCAGCTTAGATCGCGATGAGCAGTTCTTC.

The CDR3: CASSKTGQGMNTEAFF. The CDR3, as DNA: TGCGCCAGCAGCAAAACAGGACAGGGAATGAACACTGAAGCTTTCTTT. This chain uses TRBV5-1 with TRBJ1-1; 8 nucleotides line up with TRBD1. The CDR3 covers 16 residues. Trimming took 4 bases from V and 0 from J; bases not matched to a gene: 8. Germline CDR1 SGHRS, CDR2 YFSETQ.

The V gene is TRBV18, the J gene TRBJ2-7; D perhaps matches TRBD1 (5 bases). CDR3 length equals 14 residues. Germline V CDR1 and CDR2: KGHSH, LQKENI. Between the trimmed V and J ends, which lost 3 bases and 3 bases, there was a span of 12 bases. The CDR3 sequence is CASSPLQGYYEQYF. DNA for the CDR3: TGTGCCAGCTCACCTTTGCAGGGATACTACGAGCAGTACTTC.

The chain links TRBV24-1 to TRBJ2-5, with 14 positions matching TRBD2. Germline V CDR1 and CDR2: KGHDR, SFDVKD. CDR3 length equals 18 residues. V shed 3 bases and J 5 bases; nucleotides not matched to a gene: 10. The CDR3 sequence is CATSDALGTSGSGETQYF. CDR3 nucleotides: TGTGCCACCAGTGATGCTCTCGGGACTAGCGGGAGTGGGGAGACCCAGTACTTC.

The genes are TRBV6-2 or TRBV6-3 and TRBJ1-5; tentative D call: TRBD1 (6 bases). V lost 4 bases to trimming and J lost 4 bases, with 11 bases between them. Germline CDR1 and CDR2: MNHEY and SVGEGT. The CDR3 length is 14 residues. The CDR3: CASSSYRVNQPQHF. The DNA for the CDR3 is TGTGCCAGCAGTTCCTACAGGGTGAATCAGCCCCAGCATTTT.

The chain has TRBV7-3 and TRBJ2-5; TRBD1 agrees at 10 bases. Germline V gene sequence: CDR1 SGHTA, CDR2 FQGTGA. This CDR3 contains 15 residues. V lost 5 bases to trimming and J lost 5 bases; unmatched junction nucleotides: 8. In DNA form, the CDR3 reads TGTGCCAGCAGCCCGACAGGGGGCCCTAGGGAGACCCAGTACTTC. Translation: CASSPTGGPRETQYF.

The CDR3 sequence: CASSPGQGRHEQYF. CDR3 nucleotides: TGCGCCAGCAGCCCGGGACAGGGAAGGCACGAGCAGTACTTC. The chain links TRBV5-1 to TRBJ2-7; 9 bases match TRBD1. The germline gives CDR1 SGHRS, CDR2 YFSETQ. The V gene end was trimmed by 4 bases and the J gene end by 5 bases; junction bases not matched to a gene: 7. This CDR3 is 14 amino acids long.

The chain couples TRBV6-2 or TRBV6-3 to TRBJ2-7, with 8 positions matching TRBD2. The ends lost 6 bases at V and 3 bases at J; junction bases unmatched: 22. The CDR3 covers 19 residues. The germline CDR1 and CDR2 sequences are MNHEY and SVGEGT. Written as DNA, the CDR3 is TGTGCCAGCAGCCGATCCCACCTACTCACTAGCGGAGCCATCTACGAGCAGTACTTC. Protein: CASSRSHLLTSGAIYEQYF.

The J gene is TRBJ2-7, the V gene TRBV18; D might be TRBD2 (5 bases). Trimming cost V 0 bases and J 3 bases, with 12 bases left between them. The germline V gene encodes CDR1 KGHSH and CDR2 LQKENI. The CDR3 runs 15 residues. For the CDR3, the DNA is TGTGCCAGCTCACCACCAGGTCGGGGTATCTACGAGCAGTACTTC. This translates into CASSPPGRGIYEQYF.